This entry lists 19 T cell receptor beta chains sequenced from one sample in a study of blood T cells in healthy people across ages. Then a second PCR, running about 6 to 12 cycles, was carried out with a sample-barcoded 5' primer and a J-beta primer mix. From the 5' RACE reads, TCRdb called clonotypes with MiXCR, one entry per CDR3 protein. Here the sample spans approximately 810,000 distinct CDR3 sequences, approximately 35% being singletons. Sequencing was performed on blood. Source of these receptors: a man in his late teens or twenties in good health.

A few counts support this clonotype. V is TRBV10-3 and J is TRBJ1-1; D gene ambiguous. CDR1 and CDR2 (germline): ENHRY, SYGVKD. V was pared by 0 bases and J by 5 bases, with 4 bases between. This CDR3 spans 12 amino acids. Here the CDR3 reads CAISESMTEAFF. DNA of the CDR3: TGTGCCATCAGTGAGTCGATGACTGAAGCTTTCTTT.

This clonotype was observed once. This rearrangement joins TRBV12-3 or TRBV12-4 to TRBJ1-2; a weak D match, TRBD1 (5 bases). This CDR3 is built from 16 residues. V was pared by 0 bases and J by 5 bases, with 16 bases between. The CDR3 protein is CASSLASGAGGYGYTF. The CDR3 region has the DNA TGTGCCAGCAGTTTAGCGTCCGGTGCGGGGGGATATGGCTACACCTTC.

This clonotype has just one count. A much larger clone lies one base from this, so it may be a read error. The V and J genes are TRBV29-1 and TRBJ2-1; D possibly corresponds to TRBD1 (6 bases). The CDR3 extends over 12 amino acids. V lost 8 bases to trimming and J lost 15 bases, with 23 bases between them. CDR1 is SQVTM, CDR2 ANQGSEA, per germline. The CDR3 sequence: CSCWSDSAAGFF. In DNA, the CDR3 is TGCAGCTGTTGGTCGGACAGTGCCGCTGGGTTCTTC.

This clonotype has ten or more counts. The chain uses TRBV29-1 and TRBJ2-1; D not resolved. Per the germline V gene, CDR1 is SQVTM and CDR2 is ANQGSEA. CDR3 size: 10 residues. V shed 2 bases and J shed 11 bases, with 7 bases lying between them. As DNA, the CDR3 is TGCAGCGTTGAATATGGCCAGCAGTTCTTC. It translates to CSVEYGQQFF.

On this clonotype: A read error may produce the germline difference seen at one junction end. The rearrangement uses TRBV18 and TRBJ2-7, with D possibly being TRBD1 (5 bases). The CDR3 covers 14 residues. From germline, CDR1 is KGHSH and CDR2 LQKENI. CDR3 loop: CASPPSPGPYEQYF. The CDR3, as DNA: TGTGCCAGCCCACCATCGCCAGGGCCCTACGAGCAGTACTTC.

In this sample, this clonotype turned up a few times. The rearrangement uses TRBV5-1 and TRBJ1-1; D perhaps matches TRBD1 (6 bases). Germline-derived CDR1 and CDR2 are SGHRS and YFSETQ. This CDR3 is built from 16 residues. Trimming left V 1 base short and J 4 bases short, with 17 bases between. The chain's CDR3 is CASSLMTGGGSTEAFF. The CDR3 DNA follows: TGCGCCAGCAGCTTGATGACAGGCGGAGGGAGCACTGAAGCTTTCTTT.

This rearrangement joins TRBV10-3 to TRBJ2-5; either TRBD1 or TRBD2 may supply D (5 bases each). The germline CDR1 and CDR2 sequences are ENHRY and SYGVKD. V gave up 6 bases and J gave up 5 bases, with 16 bases separating them. This CDR3 contains 14 residues. The CDR3 protein is CAIRTTRGEETQYF. The CDR3, as DNA: TGTGCCATCAGAACTACCCGGGGCGAGGAGACCCAGTACTTC.

This clonotype was recorded only once. The chain links TRBV2 to TRBJ1-5; TRBD1 is a possible D gene (5 bases). This CDR3 region has 15 residues. Trimming shortened V by 5 bases and J by 0 bases, and 11 bases separated the two germline ends. Germline-derived CDR1 and CDR2 are SNHLY and FYNNEI. CDR3: CASSKTEDSNQPQHF. DNA of the CDR3: TGTGCCAGCAGTAAGACAGAAGATAGCAATCAGCCCCAGCATTTT.

In the case of this clonotype: This clone may be a read error of a much larger clone one base away. The gene calls are TRBV29-1 and TRBJ2-1; 8 positions match TRBD2. This CDR3 has 12 amino acids. The germline V gene has CDR1 SQVTM and CDR2 ANQGSEA. The CDR3 DNA reads as TGCTGCGTTGAATCCGGGGGGGCCGGGCAGTTCTTC. Residues: CCVESGGAGQFF.

This clonotype was seen a handful of times. This chain connects TRBV9 to TRBJ2-2; maybe TRBD2 (5 bases). V was pared by 0 bases and J by 0 bases, with 6 bases between. CDR3 size: 15 residues. Germline values: CDR1 SGDLS, CDR2 YYNGEE. This chain's CDR3 is CASSVAAANTGELFF. As DNA, the CDR3 is TGTGCCAGCAGCGTAGCAGCGGCGAACACCGGGGAGCTGTTTTTT.

V gene TRBV7-8 combines with J gene TRBJ2-5; 11 bases fit TRBD2. The trim removed 3 bases at V and 5 bases at J, leaving 8 bases unmatched. The CDR3 consists of 16 residues. Per germline, CDR1 SGHVS and CDR2 FQNEAQ. CDR3 in DNA: TGTGCCAGCAGCTTCGGGACTAGCGGTTACGGGGAGACCCAGTACTTC. This gives the protein CASSFGTSGYGETQYF.

The chain is built from TRBV12-3 or TRBV12-4 and TRBJ2-7; the D gene is possibly TRBD1 (6 bases). The CDR3 consists of 13 residues. V lost 8 bases, J lost 5 bases, and 16 bases lay in between. CDR3 loop: CASSQGIIHEQYF. CDR3 bases: TGTGCCAGCTCCCAGGGGATTATACACGAGCAGTACTTC.

There are many counts of this clonotype. The genes are TRBV5-6 and TRBJ2-2, with D unresolved. There are 14 residues in the CDR3. V was cut by 2 bases and J by 4 bases, with 9 bases left in between. CDR1 and CDR2 (germline): SGHDT, YYEEEE. DNA of the CDR3: TGTGCCAGCAGCTTTCAGTCGACCACCGGGGAGCTGTTTTTT. Its translation is CASSFQSTTGELFF. Looking up the rest from reference TRBV5-6 and TRBJ2-2 gives the full variable domain: DAGVTQSPTHLIKTRGQQVTLRCSPKSGHDTVSWYQQALGQGPQFIFQYYEEEERQRGNFPDRFSGHQFPNYSSELNVNALLLGDSALYLCASSFQSTTGELFFGEGSRLTVL.

This clonotype came up many times. CDR3 DNA: TGCAGTGCTATTGGGACTAGCGGGGGGCCGAGGGGGCAGTTCTTC. Translating it yields CSAIGTSGGPRGQFF. This chain uses TRBV20-1 with TRBJ2-1; 15 bases agree with TRBD2. The CDR3 spans 15 residues. V was clipped by 4 bases and J by 12 bases; unmatched bases: 10. From germline, CDR1 is DFQATT and CDR2 SNEGSKA (reference sequence).

In its sample, this clonotype was seen a few times. This chain joins TRBV12-3 or TRBV12-4 and TRBJ2-7, with a possible D match to TRBD2 (6 bases). V lost 3 bases to trimming and J lost 4 bases, with 13 bases between them. This CDR3 spans 14 amino acids. The CDR3 nucleotides read TGTGCCAGCAGTTTTGGAGGGCTTGGGTACGAGCAGTACTTC. Its protein product is CASSFGGLGYEQYF.

About this clonotype: This may arise from a read error, as a much more abundant clone is one base away. The gene calls are TRBV12-3 or TRBV12-4 and TRBJ2-4, with 8 bases that match TRBD1. CDR3 length: 13 amino acids. V shed 5 bases, J shed 13 bases, and the junction held 10 bases outside the gene matches. The CDR3 region is CASSPQDRVGQYF. Written as DNA, the CDR3 is TGTGCCAGCAGTCCCCAGGACAGGGTCGGCCAGTACTTC.

This clonotype has at least ten counts. The chain links TRBV27 to TRBJ2-7; 11 bases line up with TRBD2. The ends lost 1 base at V and 2 bases at J; junction bases unmatched: 4. CDR1 MNHEY and CDR2 SMNVEV come from the germline V gene (reference sequence). The CDR3 runs to 16 residues. CDR3 DNA sequence: TGTGCCAGCAGTTTATTAGGACTAGCGGGTCCCTACGAGCAGTACTTC. Translated: CASSLLGLAGPYEQYF.

This clonotype showed up just a few times. The chain employs TRBV7-9 and TRBJ2-3; maybe TRBD2 (6 bases). Per the germline V gene, CDR1 is SEHNR and CDR2 is FQNEAQ (reference sequence). This CDR3 is 15 amino acids long. Trimming shortened V by 5 bases and J by 3 bases, and 15 bases separated the two germline ends. The CDR3 sequence: CASSRRGLATDTQYF. The CDR3 DNA follows: TGTGCCAGCAGCCGGAGGGGACTTGCGACAGATACGCAGTATTTT. Together with reference TRBV7-9 and TRBJ2-3, the CDR3 gives the full variable domain: DTGVSQNPRHKITKRGQNVTFRCDPISEHNRLYWYRQTLGQGPEFLTYFQNEAQLEKSRLLSDRFSAERPKGSFSTLEIQRTEQGDSAMYLCASSRRGLATDTQYFGPGTRLTVL.

The genes are TRBV15 and TRBJ2-7; possible D gene TRBD1, 7 bases. Germline assignment: CDR1 LNHNV and CDR2 YYDKDF (reference sequence). The CDR3 runs 14 residues. V dropped 0 bases and J dropped 6 bases, with 12 bases sitting between them. CDR3 DNA: TGTGCCACCAGCAGAGATGGAGGGGGCCTCGAGCAGTACTTC. Encoded protein: CATSRDGGGLEQYF.